This T cell receptor beta chain was found in a study of blood T cells in healthy people across ages. In its sample, this clonotype was seen a few times. A J-beta primer mix and a sample-barcoded 5' primer were used in a second PCR of about 7 to 12 cycles. A single record per CDR3 protein comes from TCRdb applying MiXCR to the 5' RACE reads. The top ten clones hold approximately 10% of a sample with about 500,000 distinct CDR3 sequences, less than 25% of them seen once. The CDR3 is 14 amino acids. From germline, CDR1 is LGHDT and CDR2 YNNKEL (reference sequence). With 2 bases removed from V and 1 base from J, the gap between germline ends came to 8 bases. Separately, the same data were catalogued under a study of T cells of mothers and their children.

This TCR was sampled from a boy under 18 in good health. The rearrangement joins TRBV3-1 to TRBJ1-1; D is undetermined. Sequencing input: blood. CDR3 coding DNA: TGTGCCAGCAGCCAATCTTTCACGAACACTGAAGCTTTCTTT. Its translation: CASSQSFTNTEAFF.